This T cell receptor beta chain was observed in a study of shared clonotypes between healthy human individuals. Profiled with immunoSEQ multiplex PCR; TCRdb holds only in-frame clones, not every one. The repertoire includes over a million clones, about 96% of them detected once, and roughly 1.1% sits in the top ten. The sample consisted of naive CD4+ T cells sorted from blood. The subset: CD45RA+ positively selected. The clonotype originates from a man aged 30-40 years in good health.

CDR3 residues: CASSAGQGHNQPQHF. CDR3 DNA: TGTGCCAGCAGCGCGGGACAGGGCCACAATCAGCCCCAGCATTTT. The chain joins TRBV7-2 to TRBJ1-5; 9 bases agree with TRBD1. Per the germline V gene, CDR1 is SGHTA and CDR2 is FQGNSA. The CDR3 sequence is 15 residues long. V trimming: 5 bases; J trimming: 3 bases; junction bases outside the gene matches: 5. Full variable domain (missing parts from reference TRBV7-2 and TRBJ1-5): GAGVSQSPSNKVTEKGKDVELRCDPISGHTALYWYRQSLGQGLEFLIYFQGNSAPDKSGLPSDRFSAERTGGSVSTLTIQRTQQEDSAVYLCASSAGQGHNQPQHFGDGTRLSIL.